The 23 T cell receptor beta chains listed next were all sequenced from one sample in a study of CD8+CD57+ T cells in acquired aplastic anemia (dated 2018 in TCRdb). The reads were generated on an Illumina HiSeq 2000. TCR beta VDJ combination and CDR3 sequence profiling used genomic DNA as the template. TCRdb itself trimmed the public reads at Q25 with fastp, ran MiXCR and retained productive beta chains. CDR3 protein sequences are deduplicated, and each keeps its most common genes and DNA. The sample table shows some 140,000 distinct CDR3 sequences, and roughly 54% are seen once. The ten largest clones represent approximately 12% of the sample. Expansion of CD8+CD57+ cells had been shown by flow cytometry in the patients chosen for sequencing. Sequenced input: sorted CD4+, CD8+, or CD8+CD57+ T cells (not recorded which) from PBMCs. The receptors here all came from a human donor with aplastic anemia.

This clonotype was recorded only once. With a much larger clone just one base away, this may be a read error. The V and J genes are TRBV12-3 or TRBV12-4 and TRBJ2-1; TRBD2 might be the D (6 bases). The CDR3 is made up of 15 amino acids. Trimming removed 4 bases from V and 4 bases from J, with 14 bases in between. CDR3 sequence (DNA): TGTGCCAGCAGTTCAAGGCGGGGAGGTTACAATGAGCAGTTCTTC. Translated, it gives CASSSRRGGYNEQFF.

Concerning this clonotype: The missing conserved phenylalanine or tryptophan at the end of this CDR3 makes a read error likely. The chain links TRBV7-2 to TRBJ2-3; no clear D. CDR1 is SGHTA and CDR2 is FQGNSA in the germline V gene. V shed 7 bases and J shed 5 bases, with 10 bases lying between them. The CDR3 is 12 amino acids. The CDR3 region is CASTSVGDTQYS. CDR3 DNA: TGTGCCAGCACCTCGGTCGGAGATACGCAGTATTCT.

V usage is TRBV2 and J usage is TRBJ2-5; 10 positions match TRBD2. J was trimmed by 4 bases and V by 6 bases; bases with no gene match: 5. Per the germline V gene, CDR1 is SNHLY and CDR2 is FYNNEI. This CDR3 region has 14 residues. This CDR3 is CASRPLAGVETQYF. As DNA, the CDR3 is TGTGCCAGCAGACCCCTAGCGGGAGTAGAGACCCAGTACTTC.

The chain recombines TRBV24-1 with TRBJ2-1; possibly TRBD1 for D (7 bases). V lost 4 bases and J 2 bases, leaving 11 bases between the germline ends. The length of the CDR3 is 15 residues. Germline V gene data show CDR1 as KGHDR and CDR2 as SFDVKD. CDR3 region: CATSDRGVPYNEQFF. The CDR3 DNA sequence: TGTGCCACCAGTGACAGGGGGGTCCCCTACAATGAGCAGTTCTTC.

CDR3 nucleotide sequence: TGTGCCAGCAGCTTACCCCAGGGGACCTCACCCCTCCACTTT. Translation gives CASSLPQGTSPLHF. The chain is built from TRBV7-3 and TRBJ1-6, with D perhaps TRBD1 (6 bases). The V gene's germline CDR1 is SGHTA and CDR2 FQGTGA. Between the trimmed V and J ends, which lost 2 bases and 10 bases, there was a span of 12 bases. The CDR3 has 14 residues.

This clonotype was found once. J is TRBJ2-2 and V is TRBV20-1; D remains unclear. This CDR3 region has 14 residues. The germline V gene has CDR1 DFQATT and CDR2 SNEGSKA (reference sequence). Deletions cut 1 base from V and 4 bases from J, with 10 bases between. The CDR3 bases are TGCAGTGCTAGAGTCCCAGGTGGCACCGGGGAGCTGTTTTTT. Translated, it gives CSARVPGGTGELFF.

The chain links TRBV10-3 to TRBJ1-1; 8 bases are shared with TRBD1. This CDR3 comprises 14 residues. Per the germline V gene, CDR1 is ENHRY and CDR2 is SYGVKD. Unmatched junction bases numbered 4, after V lost 4 bases and J lost 3 bases. CDR3 sequence (DNA): TGTGCCATCAGTGCAGGGGGCGCGGACACTGAAGCTTTCTTT. This gives the protein CAISAGGADTEAFF.

The chain links TRBV10-3 to TRBJ2-3; D is unresolved. Trimming stripped 4 bases from V and 4 bases from J, with 12 bases between. CDR3 length: 14 amino acids. Germline V lookup: CDR1 ENHRY, CDR2 SYGVKD. The CDR3 sequence: CAISGNPAADTQYF. The CDR3, as DNA: TGTGCCATCAGTGGTAACCCCGCCGCAGATACGCAGTATTTT.

The rearrangement joins TRBV6-1 to TRBJ1-4, with 7 bases lining up with TRBD1. The germline gives CDR1 MNHNS, CDR2 SASEGT. The V and J ends lost 6 bases and 0 bases, in that order; junction bases with no gene match: 7. CDR3 length: 16 residues. CDR3 DNA: TGTGCCAGCAGGGAGACAGGGACAGCAACTAATGAAAAACTGTTTTTT. It encodes CASRETGTATNEKLFF.

At least ten counts were recorded for this clonotype. V and J are TRBV5-6 and TRBJ2-2; D remains ambiguous. Germline V lookup: CDR1 SGHDT, CDR2 YYEEEE. Trimming cost V 3 bases and J 5 bases, with 5 bases left between them. This CDR3 has 12 amino acids. Here the CDR3 DNA reads TGTGCCAGCAGCTCGTTAACCGGGGAGCTGTTTTTT. Its translation: CASSSLTGELFF.

The rearrangement links TRBV20-1 to TRBJ1-6, with 9 bases lining up with TRBD1. The CDR3 consists of 16 residues. Germline CDR1 and CDR2: DFQATT and SNEGSKA (reference sequence). V was pared by 5 bases and J by 6 bases, with 11 bases of the junction left unmatched. The CDR3 spells CSAALLAGQGNSPLHF. The CDR3 bases are TGCAGTGCTGCCCTCTTAGCGGGACAGGGTAATTCACCCCTCCACTTT.

The chain is built from TRBV12-3 or TRBV12-4 and TRBJ2-7, with TRBD1 identical over 7 bases. The CDR3 is made up of 13 amino acids. With V trimmed by 6 bases and J by 3 bases, 5 bases remained unmatched. CDR3 coding DNA: TGTGCCAGCAGGGCGACAGGGATCTACGAGCAGTACTTC. This sequence encodes CASRATGIYEQYF.

This clonotype was picked up a small number of times. The chain links TRBV29-1 to TRBJ2-3; no definite D call. V was cut by 3 bases and J by 2 bases, with 9 bases left in between. Germline loops: CDR1 SQVTM, CDR2 ANQGSEA. The CDR3 has 13 residues. Here the CDR3 reads CSVEHAHTDTQYF. CDR3 DNA sequence: TGCAGCGTTGAGCACGCACACACAGATACGCAGTATTTT.

This clonotype has more than one count but fewer than ten. The chain links TRBV19 to TRBJ1-5; 12 bases fit TRBD1. The CDR3 runs to 16 residues. The J segment lost 5 bases and the V segment lost 7 bases, leaving 9 bases of the junction unmatched. Looked up from germline, CDR1 is LNHDA and CDR2 is SQIVND (reference sequence). CDR3 sequence: CASKGTGGATHQPQHF. CDR3 DNA sequence: TGTGCCAGTAAGGGGACAGGGGGCGCGACGCATCAGCCCCAGCATTTT.

The chain has TRBV24-1 and TRBJ2-7; unclear D gene. The CDR3 covers 13 residues. From germline, CDR1 is KGHDR and CDR2 SFDVKD. The germline V and J ends were trimmed by 1 base and 3 bases, with 6 bases remaining between them. CDR3 DNA: TGTGCCACCAGTGATTTCCCGGGCTACGAGCAGTACTTC. Its translation: CATSDFPGYEQYF.

Details on this clonotype: Given a much more abundant clone one base away, this may be a read error. The rearrangement links TRBV3-1 to TRBJ2-1, with 7 nucleotides matching TRBD2. The CDR3 has 13 amino acids. Germline values: CDR1 LGHDT, CDR2 YNNKEL (reference sequence). V trimming: 4 bases; J trimming: 9 bases; junction bases outside the gene matches: 6. The CDR3 spells CASSLGLVGEQFF. As DNA, the CDR3 is TGTGCCAGCAGCCTAGGACTAGTAGGTGAGCAGTTCTTC.

V gene TRBV5-6 combines with J gene TRBJ1-4, with D possibly TRBD1 on 5 matching bases. The germline CDR1 and CDR2 sequences are SGHDT and YYEEEE. Trimming cost V 4 bases and J 7 bases, with 17 bases left between them. The CDR3 length is 15 residues. CDR3 loop: CASSRGSMGTEKLFF. As DNA, the CDR3 is TGTGCCAGCAGCCGAGGGTCGATGGGGACTGAAAAACTGTTTTTT.

The chain combines TRBV13 with TRBJ2-5; 9 bases align to TRBD2. V was clipped by 3 bases and J by 2 bases; unmatched bases: 4. Germline V gives CDR1 PRHDT, CDR2 FYEKMQ (reference sequence). The CDR3 has 15 amino acids. CDR3 DNA sequence: TGTGCCAGCAGCTTGACTAGCGGACCTCAAGAGACCCAGTACTTC. Encoded protein: CASSLTSGPQETQYF.

V is TRBV5-1 and J is TRBJ2-7; 10 bases match TRBD1. Looked up from germline, CDR1 is SGHRS and CDR2 is YFSETQ. This CDR3 is 15 amino acids long. Trimming took 0 bases from V and 5 from J; bases not matched to a gene: 5. CDR3 sequence: CASSLGQGARNEQYF. The CDR3 DNA reads as TGCGCCAGCAGCTTGGGACAGGGGGCTCGGAACGAGCAGTACTTC.

The chain recombines TRBV6-5 with TRBJ1-1; D not resolved. V shed 2 bases and J shed 1 base, with 5 bases lying between them. There are 13 residues in the CDR3. Germline V gives CDR1 MNHEY, CDR2 SVGAGI. The CDR3 region has the DNA TGTGCCAGCAGTTACGACGCGAACACTGAAGCTTTCTTT. Translation: CASSYDANTEAFF.

The V gene is TRBV6-1, the J gene TRBJ2-1; D possibly corresponds to TRBD2 (7 bases). The CDR3 consists of 17 residues. The V end lost 0 bases, the J end lost 0 bases, and 12 bases lay between the germline ends. The germline V gene encodes CDR1 MNHNS and CDR2 SASEGT. As DNA, the CDR3 is TGTGCCAGCAGTGAAGCGGGGGGGCACTCCTCCTACAATGAGCAGTTCTTC. Translating gives CASSEAGGHSSYNEQFF.

To note about this clonotype: A much larger clonotype is one base distant, so this may be a read error. The chain joins TRBV5-1 to TRBJ2-1, with 8 positions matching TRBD1. Germline V gene data show CDR1 as SGHRS and CDR2 as YFSETQ. The CDR3 has 16 amino acids. The CDR3 protein is CASSLSRDRYYNQQFF. The CDR3 region has the DNA TGCGCCAGCAGCTTGTCTAGGGACAGGTACTACAATCAGCAGTTCTTC.

The chain links TRBV20-1 to TRBJ2-7, with TRBD2 identical over 11 bases. CDR1 and CDR2 from the germline V gene are DFQATT and SNEGSKA (reference sequence). V lost 5 bases, J lost 5 bases, and 8 bases stayed unmatched. The length of the CDR3 is 14 residues. The DNA for the CDR3 is TGCAGTGCTCAAACGTTGACTAGCGGGGACGAGCAGTACTTC. It codes for CSAQTLTSGDEQYF.